This T cell receptor beta chain derives from a study of STAT5B mutations in CD4+ large granular lymphocyte leukemia. Repertoires were generated with immunoSEQ multiplex PCR, while TCRdb's copy carries only in-frame clones and drops some. Of 25,000 to 30,000 clones in the sample, 65% to 80% were seen once. The CDR3 runs 12 residues. Per germline, CDR1 SNHLY and CDR2 FYNNEI. Germline trimming cut 6 bases from V and 16 bases from J; bases unmatched to any gene: 9. The sample was CD4+ T cells from blood buffy coats. The receptor's source is a human donor in good health. J is TRBJ2-1 and V is TRBV2; 10 bases match TRBD1. CDR3 in amino acids: CASRDRTGGKFF. The CDR3 DNA reads TGTGCCAGCAGGGACAGGACAGGGGGGAAATTCTTC. Complete variable domain (other parts from reference TRBV2 and TRBJ2-1): EPEVTQTPSHQVTQMGQEVILRCVPISNHLYFYWYRQILGQKVEFLVSFYNNEISEKSEIFDDQFSVERPDGSNFTLKIRSTKLEDSAMYFCASRDRTGGKFFGPGTRLTVL.